Each of the 18 T cell receptor beta chains below was sequenced from the same sample in a study of shared clonotypes between healthy human individuals (dated by TCRdb to about 2020). Library method: the immunoSEQ multiplex PCR assay. TCRdb took over this immuneACCESS table, retaining in-frame rearrangements with V and J assigned. Such tables are incomplete; in checked studies, under half of the missing clones stem from an unresolved V gene, and the remainder is unexplained. The sample table lists 1.6 million or so clones, around 97% of them with a count of one. The top ten hold roughly 1.2% of the sample. The specimen was naive CD4+ T cells sorted from blood. The cell subset or site label on this specimen signifies: CD45RA+ positively selected. Receptors originate from a man in his thirties or forties in good health.

V usage is TRBV5-4 and J usage is TRBJ1-1; 8 nucleotides line up with TRBD1. This CDR3 contains 15 residues. Trimming cost V 6 bases and J 2 bases; bases outside gene matches: 9. Germline V gives CDR1 SGHNT, CDR2 YYREEE (reference sequence). CDR3 sequence (DNA): TGTGCCAGCACCACCCCCGGGACAGGTAACACTGAAGCTTTCTTT. Encoded protein: CASTTPGTGNTEAFF.

The DNA of the CDR3 is TGTGCCAGCTCATCCGGGACAGGGGATGTCGGCGAGCAGTACTTC. Its translation: CASSSGTGDVGEQYF. This chain connects TRBV18 to TRBJ2-7; TRBD1 agrees at 10 bases. The CDR3 extends over 15 amino acids. With 5 bases clipped from V and 6 bases from J, the junction kept 10 bases outside the gene matches. CDR1 KGHSH and CDR2 LQKENI come from the germline V gene.

The chain is built from TRBV19 and TRBJ2-1; perhaps TRBD1 as D (7 bases). There are 19 residues in the CDR3. Germline CDR1 and CDR2: LNHDA and SQIVND (reference sequence). V lost 0 bases, J lost 0 bases, and 18 bases lay in between. The CDR3 DNA follows: TGTGCCAGTAGTATAGATAGCGGAGACAGGGCGAGCTCCTACAATGAGCAGTTCTTC. Protein product: CASSIDSGDRASSYNEQFF.

The rearrangement joins TRBV5-1 to TRBJ1-1; a possible D gene is TRBD1 (5 bases). Germline CDR1 and CDR2: SGHRS and YFSETQ. The CDR3 is 13 residues long. V was cut by 5 bases and J by 1 base, with 9 bases left in between. CDR3 in amino acids: CASRSDTNTEAFF. CDR3 nucleotides: TGCGCCAGCAGATCGGACACGAACACTGAAGCTTTCTTT.

The rearrangement uses TRBV5-6 and TRBJ2-3, with 13 positions matching TRBD2. The germline V gene encodes CDR1 SGHDT and CDR2 YYEEEE. Trimming took 6 bases from V and 2 from J; bases not matched to a gene: 9. The CDR3 is 17 residues long. CDR3 bases: TGTGCCAGCAAAACCCAACTAGCGGGAGGGATCACAGATACGCAGTATTTT. Its translation: CASKTQLAGGITDTQYF.

V and J are TRBV19 and TRBJ2-4; D is possibly TRBD2 (5 bases). Trimming shortened V by 3 bases and J by 0 bases, and 12 bases separated the two germline ends. Per germline, CDR1 LNHDA and CDR2 SQIVND (reference sequence). The CDR3 length is 16 residues. The CDR3 reads CASSIYGGGAKNIQYF. CDR3 nucleotide sequence: TGTGCCAGTAGTATTTACGGCGGAGGAGCCAAAAACATTCAGTACTTC.

CDR3 sequence: CAISERQTRTGHGYTF. The CDR3 nucleotides read TGTGCCATCAGTGAGCGACAAACACGGACGGGACATGGCTACACCTTC. The J gene is TRBJ1-2, the V gene TRBV10-3, with a weak D call TRBD1 (5 bases). Trimming removed 2 bases from V and 6 bases from J, with 19 bases in between. This CDR3 has 16 amino acids. Per germline, CDR1 ENHRY and CDR2 SYGVKD.

V usage is TRBV18 and J usage is TRBJ2-5; D may match TRBD1 or TRBD2 (6 bases each). The CDR3 contains 14 residues. Looked up from germline, CDR1 is KGHSH and CDR2 is LQKENI. V was pared by 6 bases and J by 3 bases, with 14 bases between. The chain's CDR3 is CASSRGLGEETQYF. DNA for the CDR3: TGTGCCAGCTCCCGGGGGCTAGGAGAAGAGACCCAGTACTTC.

V is TRBV6-1 and J is TRBJ2-7, with 9 nucleotides matching TRBD1. J was trimmed by 0 bases and V by 3 bases; bases with no gene match: 15. This CDR3 spans 19 amino acids. Germline CDR1 and CDR2: MNHNS and SASEGT. This CDR3 is CASSETWTGATFISYEQYF. DNA for the CDR3: TGTGCCAGCAGTGAGACCTGGACAGGGGCTACCTTCATCTCCTACGAGCAGTACTTC.

The chain carries TRBV18 and TRBJ2-2; D might be TRBD1 (6 bases). The CDR3 consists of 16 residues. In germline, CDR1 is KGHSH, CDR2 LQKENI. Trimming left V 4 bases short and J 1 base short, with 13 bases between. CDR3 in amino acids: CASSLIPGQNTGELFF. Written as DNA, the CDR3 is TGTGCCAGCTCACTCATACCGGGACAGAACACCGGGGAGCTGTTTTTT. The whole variable domain, filled in from reference TRBV18 and TRBJ2-2, reads NAGVMQNPRHLVRRRGQEARLRCSPMKGHSHVYWYRQLPEEGLKFMVYLQKENIIDESGMPKERFSAEFPKEGPSILRIQQVVRGDSAAYFCASSLIPGQNTGELFFGEGSRLTVL.

This rearrangement joins TRBV15 to TRBJ2-1; weak D call: TRBD2 (6 bases). This CDR3 region has 15 residues. V was cut by 0 bases and J by 6 bases, with 12 bases left in between. Germline CDR1 LNHNV, CDR2 YYDKDF (reference sequence). The CDR3 DNA is TGTGCCACCAGCAGAGATTGGGCGGGAAGCAATGAGCAGTTCTTC. Amino acids: CATSRDWAGSNEQFF. The full variable domain, completed using reference TRBV15 and TRBJ2-1, is DAMVIQNPRYQVTQFGKPVTLSCSQTLNHNVMYWYQQKSSQAPKLLFHYYDKDFNNEADTPDNFQSRRPNTSFCFLDIRSPGLGDTAMYLCATSRDWAGSNEQFFGPGTRLTVL.

J is TRBJ2-1 and V is TRBV4-1; 9 bases match TRBD2. CDR1 is MGHRA, CDR2 YSYEKL, per germline. V gave up 4 bases and J gave up 2 bases; unmatched junction bases: 6. CDR3 size: 16 residues. This CDR3 is CASSRQTSGAYNEQFF. For the CDR3, the DNA is TGCGCCAGCAGCCGGCAGACTAGCGGAGCCTACAATGAGCAGTTCTTC.

The chain recombines TRBV28 with TRBJ2-1; D is unresolved. The V end was cut by 6 bases, the J end by 4 bases, with 7 bases between. Germline CDR1 is MDHEN and CDR2 is SYDVKM. This CDR3 has 12 residues. This CDR3 reads CASSVSYNEQFF. The CDR3 nucleotides are TGTGCCAGCAGCGTCTCGTACAATGAGCAGTTCTTC.

The chain is built from TRBV30 and TRBJ2-2; D is undetermined. Trimming shortened V by 3 bases and J by 3 bases, and 2 bases separated the two germline ends. Germline CDR1 is GTSNPN and CDR2 is SVGIG (reference sequence). CDR3 size: 11 residues. The CDR3 protein is CAWSYTGELFF. As DNA, the CDR3 is TGTGCCTGGAGCTACACCGGGGAGCTGTTTTTT.

The rearrangement uses TRBV4-2 and TRBJ2-7; D is perhaps TRBD2 (6 bases). Germline lookup yields CDR1 LGHNA and CDR2 YNFKEQ. The CDR3 sequence is 16 residues long. Trimming pared 4 bases from V and 7 bases from J, leaving 23 bases between. The CDR3 is CASSLLTGVVSGEQYF. The CDR3 coding sequence is TGTGCCAGCAGCCTCCTCACGGGGGTGGTGTCGGGAGAGCAGTACTTC.

The chain has TRBV6-5 and TRBJ1-4; weak D call: TRBD1 (5 bases). The CDR3 runs to 15 residues. Trimming shortened V by 2 bases and J by 4 bases, and 11 bases separated the two germline ends. Germline-derived CDR1 and CDR2 are MNHEY and SVGAGI. CDR3 amino acids: CASSYGGAINEKLFF. The CDR3 DNA sequence: TGTGCCAGCAGTTACGGCGGGGCGATTAATGAAAAACTGTTTTTT.

V gene TRBV5-6 combines with J gene TRBJ2-3; TRBD1 aligns across 8 bases. The J segment lost 2 bases and the V segment lost 1 base, leaving 6 bases of the junction unmatched. CDR1 and CDR2 (germline): SGHDT, YYEEEE. The CDR3 runs 16 residues. The CDR3 nucleotides are TGTGCCAGCAGCTTGAGTATGGGACAGGTCACAGATACGCAGTATTTT. It is translated as CASSLSMGQVTDTQYF.

A single count supports this clone. The V and J genes are TRBV6-5 and TRBJ2-5; TRBD1 agrees at 9 bases. This CDR3 region has 14 residues. Trimming took 5 bases from V and 5 from J; bases not matched to a gene: 6. The germline V gene encodes CDR1 MNHEY and CDR2 SVGAGI. The CDR3 sequence is CASSPWTGVETQYF. Here the CDR3 DNA reads TGTGCCAGCAGTCCCTGGACAGGGGTGGAGACCCAGTACTTC.